The 18 T cell receptor beta chains in this list originate from one sample, sequenced in a study of cytomegalovirus exposure and HLA in healthy donors. 13 Jbeta primers and 60 Vbeta primers were used for the PCR. Sequencing was performed with immunoSEQ multiplex PCR; in TCRdb, only in-frame clones are kept and a portion is missing. The sample has just under 95,000 clones; roughly 77% are singletons. Sequencing used PBMCs. These TCRs come from a human donor in good health.

The chain joins TRBV19 to TRBJ2-2, with D perhaps matching TRBD2 (7 bases). Trimming took 5 bases from V and 5 from J, leaving 18 bases between them. The CDR3 has 16 amino acids. The germline V gene encodes CDR1 LNHDA and CDR2 SQIVND (reference sequence). CDR3 in DNA: TGTGCCAGTAGTCACGGGGGCGGGGGCTGGACCGGGGAGCTGTTTTTT. It specifies CASSHGGGGWTGELFF. Filled out from reference TRBV19 and TRBJ2-2, the complete variable domain reads DGGITQSPKYLFRKEGQNVTLSCEQNLNHDAMYWYRQDPGQGLRLIYYSQIVNDFQKGDIAEGYSVSREKKESFPLTVTSAQKNPTAFYLCASSHGGGGWTGELFFGEGSRLTVL.

V usage is TRBV28 and J usage is TRBJ1-5; D unclear. This CDR3 has 16 residues. V dropped 2 bases and J dropped 7 bases, with 18 bases sitting between them. Germline V gene data show CDR1 as MDHEN and CDR2 as SYDVKM. Here the CDR3 DNA reads TGTGCCAGCAGTTTACATTTGGCGGGCCTCGGGCAGCCCCAGCATTTT. Its translation: CASSLHLAGLGQPQHF.

This chain connects TRBV11-3 to TRBJ2-7; perhaps TRBD2 as D (5 bases). This CDR3 contains 13 residues. Germline CDR1 reads SGHNT; CDR2 reads YENEEA. V lost 5 bases and J 3 bases, leaving 11 bases between the germline ends. DNA for the CDR3: TGTGCCAGCAGCCGGGAACTCGGCTACGAGCAGTACTTC. Encoded protein: CASSRELGYEQYF.

The chain is built from TRBV6-5 and TRBJ1-2; tentative D call: TRBD1 (6 bases). V was pared by 6 bases and J by 2 bases, with 13 bases between. The CDR3 consists of 14 residues. Germline CDR1 and CDR2: MNHEY and SVGAGI. The CDR3 reads CASRASGQNYGYTF. CDR3 DNA sequence: TGTGCCAGCAGGGCCTCCGGACAGAACTATGGCTACACCTTC.

The CDR3 is CASMGPYHEQYF. In DNA, the CDR3 is TGTGCCAGCATGGGGCCATACCACGAGCAGTACTTC. The chain has TRBV21-1 and TRBJ2-7; the table's D gene call, TRBD1, was not cross checked with the DNA. TRBV21-1 is a pseudogene segment. This CDR3 comprises 12 residues.

In regard to this clone: The junction departs from the called germline gene at one end, perhaps through a read error. The chain uses TRBV7-7 and TRBJ2-5; 7 bases fit TRBD2. The CDR3 length is 14 residues. Germline V CDR1 and CDR2: SSHAT, FNYEAQ (reference sequence). The CDR3 nucleotides are TGTGCTAGCAGCCCGGGGGTGGGGGGGGAGACCCAGTACTTC. This gives the protein CASSPGVGGETQYF. The full variable domain, its missing parts supplied by reference TRBV7-7 and TRBJ2-5, is GAGVSQSPRYKVTKRGQDVTLRCDPISSHATLYWYQQALGQGPEFLTYFNYEAQPDKSGLPSDRFSAERPEGSISTLTIQRTEQRDSAMYRCASSPGVGGETQYFGPGTRLLVL.

A word on this clone: A read error may produce the germline difference seen at one junction end. The chain has TRBV7-9 and TRBJ2-7, with 10 bases fitting TRBD1. In germline, CDR1 is SEHNR, CDR2 FQNEAQ (reference sequence). The CDR3 runs 15 residues. The CDR3 sequence: CSSSRRDRGSITQYF. In DNA form, the CDR3 reads TGTTCCAGCAGTCGCCGGGACAGGGGTAGTATTACGCAGTACTTC.

The chain couples TRBV7-2 to TRBJ2-6, with a weak D call TRBD1 (6 bases). The CDR3 extends over 16 amino acids. V dropped 3 bases and J dropped 2 bases, with 11 bases sitting between them. Per the germline V gene, CDR1 is SGHTA and CDR2 is FQGNSA. The CDR3 DNA sequence: TGTGCCAGCAGCTTGCCTAGACAGGCTGGGGCCAACGTCCTGACTTTC. The encoded protein is CASSLPRQAGANVLTF.

The rearrangement links TRBV7-7 to TRBJ1-4, with D possibly TRBD1 on 6 matching bases. The CDR3 is 14 amino acids. The V end lost 3 bases, the J end lost 8 bases, and 13 bases lay between the germline ends. Per germline, CDR1 SSHAT and CDR2 FNYEAQ (reference sequence). CDR3 loop: CASSLGGAGEKLFF. CDR3 sequence (DNA): TGTGCCAGCAGCTTGGGGGGGGCTGGGGAAAAACTGTTTTTT.

The rearrangement joins TRBV11-2 to TRBJ2-6; 8 bases are a match to TRBD1. This CDR3 spans 15 amino acids. With 5 bases clipped from V and 2 bases from J, the junction kept 2 bases outside the gene matches. Germline loops: CDR1 SGHAT, CDR2 FQNNGV. The CDR3 region is CASSLQGAGANVLTF. In nucleotides, the CDR3 is TGTGCCAGCAGCCTACAGGGGGCTGGGGCCAACGTCCTGACTTTC.

The rearrangement joins TRBV19 to TRBJ2-1; 7 bases line up with TRBD1. Unmatched junction bases numbered 6, after V lost 10 bases and J lost 0 bases. The germline V gene has CDR1 LNHDA and CDR2 SQIVND (reference sequence). The CDR3 has 14 amino acids. The CDR3 region has the DNA TGTGCCACCACTCCAGGGGGCTCCTACAATGAGCAGTTCTTC. It codes for CATTPGGSYNEQFF.

The chain is built from TRBV11-2 and TRBJ2-5, with D maybe TRBD1 (5 bases). The last part of the DNA fits TRBJ2-7 better; the J call may be wrong. The germline V gene encodes CDR1 SGHAT and CDR2 FQNNGV. There are 15 residues in the CDR3. CDR3 in DNA: TGTGCCAGCAGCCTAATGGGGCAGGTCTCCTACGAGCAGTACTTC. Translating it yields CASSLMGQVSYEQYF.

The chain has TRBV9 and TRBJ1-1, with D maybe TRBD1 (6 bases). This CDR3 comprises 16 residues. Germline CDR1 SGDLS, CDR2 YYNGEE. Trimming removed 0 bases at V and 0 bases at J, with 12 bases between. Here the CDR3 DNA reads TGTGCCAGCAGCGTAGTCGCCCAGGGGCTGAACACTGAAGCTTTCTTT. Its translation is CASSVVAQGLNTEAFF.

The chain carries TRBV7-5 and TRBJ2-1; the table's D call TRBD2 went unverified against the DNA. TRBV7-5 is recorded as a pseudogene. CDR3 length: 17 amino acids. The CDR3 loop reads CVRSPPGAGGVGNEQFF. The CDR3 DNA sequence: TGTGTCAGAAGCCCGCCAGGGGCGGGAGGTGTCGGTAATGAGCAGTTCTTC.

This clone has only a few counts. The chain employs TRBV19 and TRBJ2-3; a weak D match, TRBD1 (6 bases). Germline CDR1 reads LNHDA; CDR2 reads SQIVND (reference sequence). V lost 10 bases and J lost 0, with 14 bases in between. CDR3 length: 14 residues. The CDR3 DNA reads TGTGCCACAAGGGCCACAGGGAGCACAGATACGCAGTATTTT. As protein: CATRATGSTDTQYF.

This chain joins TRBV28 and TRBJ2-2; D is ambiguous. This CDR3 spans 14 amino acids. The V end lost 3 bases, the J end lost 2 bases, and 7 bases lay between the germline ends. From germline, CDR1 is MDHEN and CDR2 SYDVKM. Written as DNA, the CDR3 is TGTGCCAGCAGTTTGCACAGCAACACCGGGGAGCTGTTTTTT. The encoded protein is CASSLHSNTGELFF.

Sample share makes this clone medium-sized. V usage is TRBV28 and J usage is TRBJ1-5, with 10 nucleotides matching TRBD1. This CDR3 has 13 residues. Germline V CDR1 and CDR2: MDHEN, SYDVKM. V lost 8 bases to trimming and J lost 5 bases; unmatched junction nucleotides: 3. The CDR3 sequence is CASLGQGDQPQHF. As DNA, the CDR3 is TGTGCCAGCCTTGGACAGGGGGATCAGCCCCAGCATTTT.

This clone appeared a single time. The chain has TRBV18 and TRBJ1-4; D is unclear. The germline CDR1 and CDR2 sequences are KGHSH and LQKENI. V was trimmed by 4 bases and J by 8 bases, leaving 17 bases between them. The CDR3 runs 15 residues. The CDR3 coding sequence is TGTGCCAGCTCACGGGGAGGAGCGGATGGCGAAAAACTGTTTTTT. Protein product: CASSRGGADGEKLFF.